The 25 T cell receptor beta chains given below trace back to one sample, sequenced in a study of CD8 T cells in ankylosing spondylitis. TCRdb fed the 5' RACE reads into MiXCR, producing one record per CDR3 protein. The sample shows about 240,000 distinct CDR3 sequences, around 9.2% of them seen only once. Sequenced: blood, either unsorted or a sorted T cell fraction (not recorded which). These TCRs come from a male donor with ankylosing spondylitis or in good health (not recorded which).

The table lists this clonotype with many counts. This chain uses TRBV7-3 with TRBJ1-1; no definite D call. This CDR3 has 14 residues. V was trimmed by 1 base and J by 0 bases, leaving 6 bases between them. Germline CDR1 is SGHTA and CDR2 is FQGTGA. CDR3 sequence (DNA): TGTGCCAGCAGCTTAATGGGGATGAACACTGAAGCTTTCTTT. It is translated as CASSLMGMNTEAFF. Combining the CDR3 with reference TRBV7-3 and TRBJ1-1 gives the whole variable domain GAGVSQTPSNKVTEKGKYVELRCDPISGHTALYWYRQSLGQGPEFLIYFQGTGAADDSGLPNDRFFAVRPEGSVSTLKIQRTERGDSAVYLCASSLMGMNTEAFFGQGTRLTVV.

Many counts were recorded for this clonotype. The chain employs TRBV9 and TRBJ2-1; D might be TRBD2 (5 bases). CDR3 length: 16 residues. CDR1 and CDR2 from the germline V gene are SGDLS and YYNGEE. V dropped 5 bases and J dropped 8 bases, with 23 bases sitting between them. The CDR3 sequence: CASRAPTTTRPDEQFF. CDR3 in DNA: TGTGCCAGCAGAGCCCCGACTACTACGAGACCCGATGAGCAGTTCTTC. Supplemented by reference TRBV9 and TRBJ2-1, the full variable domain reads DSGVTQTPKHLITATGQRVTLRCSPRSGDLSVYWYQQSLDQGLQFLIQYYNGEERAKGNILERFSAQQFPDLHSELNLSSLELGDSALYFCASRAPTTTRPDEQFFGPGTRLTVL.

This clonotype was seen repeatedly, ten times or more. DNA of the CDR3: TGCAGTGCTAGTCCAGGGGGCCGGAATCAGCCCCAGCATTTT. Its translation is CSASPGGRNQPQHF. The chain couples TRBV20-1 to TRBJ1-5, with 8 bases aligning to TRBD1. Losses at the gene ends were 3 bases for V and 4 bases for J; bases not matched to a gene: 5. This CDR3 is 14 amino acids long. The germline V gene encodes CDR1 DFQATT and CDR2 SNEGSKA (reference sequence).

Of note for this clonotype: The junction and the germline gene differ at one end; a read error may be behind it. CDR3 sequence (DNA): TGTGCCATCTCAGGAGAAGAGACCCAGTACTTC. Protein sequence: CAISGEETQYF. The chain links TRBV18 to TRBJ2-5; D not resolved. CDR3 size: 11 residues. The germline V gene has CDR1 KGHSH and CDR2 LQKENI.

This clonotype was counted at least ten times. J is TRBJ1-2 and V is TRBV7-2; no reliable D call. This CDR3 is 14 amino acids long. Per germline, CDR1 SGHTA and CDR2 FQGNSA. V shed 1 base and J shed 7 bases, with 13 bases lying between them. CDR3 loop: CASSLGNDWVGYTF. As DNA, the CDR3 is TGTGCCAGCAGCTTAGGAAACGACTGGGTTGGCTACACCTTC.

This clonotype occurred many times. The chain employs TRBV20-1 and TRBJ2-7; 9 bases align to TRBD2. The germline CDR1 and CDR2 sequences are DFQATT and SNEGSKA (reference sequence). The CDR3 has 12 residues. The V segment lost 6 bases and the J segment 5 bases; nucleotides outside the gene matches: 5. CDR3 in DNA: TGCAGTGCGATGACTAGCGGAGACGAGCAGTACTTC. Translation gives CSAMTSGDEQYF.

The V gene is TRBV3-1, the J gene TRBJ2-7, with TRBD2 identical over 11 bases. CDR1 and CDR2 from the germline V gene are LGHDT and YNNKEL (reference sequence). CDR3 length: 14 residues. V lost 1 base and J lost 8; bases outside the gene matches: 4. In DNA, the CDR3 is TGTGCCAGCAGCCAAGCCTCTAGCGGGAGGAAGCAGTACTTC. It encodes CASSQASSGRKQYF.

This clonotype occurred many times. The CDR3 loop reads CASSQRGVARDEQFF. CDR3 nucleotide sequence: TGTGCCAGCAGCCAACGAGGAGTAGCCCGCGATGAGCAGTTCTTC. V is TRBV4-2 and J is TRBJ2-1, with D hard to call. The CDR3 loop spans 15 amino acids. The germline gives CDR1 LGHNA, CDR2 YNFKEQ. The V and J ends lost 2 bases and 8 bases respectively, with 16 bases between them.

Only a few counts were recorded for this clonotype. The rearrangement joins TRBV18 to TRBJ1-3; the match to TRBD1 covers 7 bases. The J segment lost 0 bases and the V segment lost 3 bases, leaving 8 bases of the junction unmatched. CDR3 length equals 17 residues. Per germline, CDR1 KGHSH and CDR2 LQKENI. CDR3 sequence reads: CASSPTPGQLSGNTIYF. The CDR3 nucleotides are TGTGCCAGCTCACCCACTCCGGGACAGCTCTCTGGAAACACCATATATTTT. Together with reference TRBV18 and TRBJ1-3, the CDR3 gives the full variable domain: NAGVMQNPRHLVRRRGQEARLRCSPMKGHSHVYWYRQLPEEGLKFMVYLQKENIIDESGMPKERFSAEFPKEGPSILRIQQVVRGDSAAYFCASSPTPGQLSGNTIYFGEGSWLTVV.

This clonotype has at least ten counts. The rearrangement uses TRBV5-1 and TRBJ2-7; D may be TRBD2 (5 bases). This CDR3 spans 16 amino acids. Trimming removed 0 bases from V and 4 bases from J, with 17 bases in between. Germline CDR1 reads SGHRS; CDR2 reads YFSETQ. The CDR3 sequence is CASSLELSRRGYEQYF. DNA of the CDR3: TGCGCCAGCAGCTTGGAACTGTCACGTCGAGGGTACGAGCAGTACTTC. Looking up the rest from reference TRBV5-1 and TRBJ2-7 gives the full variable domain: KAGVTQTPRYLIKTRGQQVTLSCSPISGHRSVSWYQQTPGQGLQFLFEYFSETQRNKGNFPGRFSGRQFSNSRSEMNVSTLELGDSALYLCASSLELSRRGYEQYFGPGTRLTVT.

This clonotype came up many times. This CDR3 is CASSLNWGRVNSPLHF. Written as DNA, the CDR3 is TGTGCCAGCAGCTTGAATTGGGGACGGGTTAATTCACCCCTCCACTTT. J is TRBJ1-6 and V is TRBV7-2; TRBD1 might be the D (5 bases). V lost 3 bases, J lost 6 bases, and 15 bases lay in between. Per germline, CDR1 SGHTA and CDR2 FQGNSA. This CDR3 has 16 residues.

This clonotype showed up many times. The chain is built from TRBV7-9 and TRBJ2-3; D assignment may be TRBD1 or TRBD2 (6 bases each). Germline CDR1 is SEHNR and CDR2 is FQNEAQ (reference sequence). The CDR3 length is 16 residues. V lost 1 base to trimming and J lost 3 bases, with 14 bases between them. CDR3 in amino acids: CASSLGGALQTDTQYF. DNA of the CDR3: TGTGCCAGCAGCTTAGGGGGGGCGTTACAGACAGATACGCAGTATTTT.

This clonotype was seen at least ten times. The chain links TRBV6-2 or TRBV6-3 to TRBJ1-1; possible D gene TRBD1, 6 bases. The CDR3 runs to 16 residues. Germline CDR1 reads MNHEY; CDR2 reads SVGEGT. V lost 0 bases to trimming and J lost 6 bases, with 17 bases between them. The CDR3 loop reads CASSYSLSGVNAEAFF. DNA for the CDR3: TGTGCCAGCAGTTACTCGTTATCAGGGGTCAATGCTGAAGCTTTCTTT.

This clonotype was found many times. V is TRBV30 and J is TRBJ2-3, with a possible D match to TRBD2 (5 bases). Trimming cost V 0 bases and J 2 bases, with 15 bases left between them. Germline V gene sequence: CDR1 GTSNPN, CDR2 SVGIG (reference sequence). CDR3 size: 16 residues. DNA for the CDR3: TGTGCCTGGAGTGTACCTTCGGGGAAACACACAGATACGCAGTATTTT. Translating gives CAWSVPSGKHTDTQYF.

This clonotype occurred many times. This chain uses TRBV4-2 with TRBJ2-3; 12 bases are a match to TRBD2. The CDR3 consists of 17 residues. Germline assignment: CDR1 LGHNA and CDR2 YNFKEQ. Trimming cost V 0 bases and J 4 bases; bases outside gene matches: 5. CDR3 nucleotide sequence: TGTGCCAGCAGCCAAGAAGCATCTAGCGGGGGGGCAGATACGCAGTATTTT. This encodes CASSQEASSGGADTQYF.

This clonotype was detected ten times or more. V is TRBV9 and J is TRBJ2-1; tentative D call: TRBD2 (6 bases). The germline V gene encodes CDR1 SGDLS and CDR2 YYNGEE. V was cut by 4 bases and J by 6 bases, with 11 bases left in between. The CDR3 is 13 amino acids. CDR3 region: CASSPPEGNEQFF. The DNA of the CDR3 is TGTGCCAGCAGCCCCCCGGAGGGCAATGAGCAGTTCTTC. The full variable domain, with the rest looked up from reference TRBV9 and TRBJ2-1, is DSGVTQTPKHLITATGQRVTLRCSPRSGDLSVYWYQQSLDQGLQFLIQYYNGEERAKGNILERFSAQQFPDLHSELNLSSLELGDSALYFCASSPPEGNEQFFGPGTRLTVL.

This clonotype was detected a few times. CDR3 sequence (DNA): TGTGCCAGCAGTTTAGGGACTAGCGGGAGTCAAGATACGCAGTATTTT. Translation: CASSLGTSGSQDTQYF. The chain links TRBV12-3 or TRBV12-4 to TRBJ2-3; 13 bases are a match to TRBD2. Germline trimming cut 1 base from V and 5 bases from J; bases unmatched to any gene: 3. This CDR3 spans 16 amino acids.

This clonotype was detected ten times or more. This rearrangement joins TRBV6-1 to TRBJ2-1; D ambiguous. The CDR3 runs 14 residues. The germline V gene has CDR1 MNHNS and CDR2 SASEGT. V lost 11 bases, J lost 0 bases, and 14 bases lay in between. The CDR3 DNA sequence: TGTGCCTCTACACCGGAGCCCTCCTACAATGAGCAGTTCTTC. This codes for CASTPEPSYNEQFF.

This clonotype was seen at least ten times. V and J are TRBV27 and TRBJ2-1; 7 positions match TRBD2. After removal of 1 base from V and 15 bases from J, the junction contained 15 bases not matched to a gene. Germline loops: CDR1 MNHEY, CDR2 SMNVEV (reference sequence). CDR3 length: 15 residues. CDR3 nucleotides: TGTGCCAGCAGTTTATTGAGGACTAGTCGCTCCCAGTGGTTCTTC. The encoded protein is CASSLLRTSRSQWFF.

The table lists this clonotype with many counts. V and J are TRBV7-2 and TRBJ1-1; D is uncertain. Trimming left V 5 bases short and J 0 bases short, with 10 bases between. This CDR3 has 14 amino acids. The germline V gene has CDR1 SGHTA and CDR2 FQGNSA. The CDR3 loop is CASSSLGMNTEAFF. The DNA for the CDR3 is TGTGCCAGCAGCAGCCTCGGGATGAACACTGAAGCTTTCTTT.

The chain recombines TRBV5-4 with TRBJ2-3; 11 nucleotides agree with TRBD2. The ends lost 2 bases at V and 2 bases at J; junction bases unmatched: 4. Germline V gene lookup returns CDR1 SGHNT and CDR2 YYREEE (reference sequence). The CDR3 length is 16 residues. The CDR3 spells CASSFRLAGPTDTQYF. The CDR3 nucleotides read TGTGCCAGCAGCTTCAGACTAGCGGGACCCACAGATACGCAGTATTTT.

The chain joins TRBV7-3 to TRBJ2-5; the D gene could be TRBD1 or TRBD2 (6 bases each). The V gene lost 0 bases and the J gene lost 4 bases, with 9 bases spanning the gap. CDR3 length: 14 amino acids. Looked up from germline, CDR1 is SGHTA and CDR2 is FQGTGA. This chain's CDR3 is CASSLTRGAETQYF. The CDR3 DNA reads TGTGCCAGCAGCTTAACGAGGGGGGCAGAGACCCAGTACTTC.

In this sample, this clonotype turned up many times. V and J are TRBV20-1 and TRBJ1-1; 7 bases line up with TRBD1. J was trimmed by 10 bases and V by 3 bases; bases with no gene match: 8. From germline, CDR1 is DFQATT and CDR2 SNEGSKA (reference sequence). The CDR3 spans 12 residues. The CDR3 is CSASRRQGGAFF. In DNA, the CDR3 is TGCAGTGCTAGTAGGAGGCAGGGGGGAGCTTTCTTT.

This clonotype showed up many times. This chain connects TRBV28 to TRBJ2-7, with a tentative D call TRBD2 (5 bases). The germline V gene has CDR1 MDHEN and CDR2 SYDVKM. This CDR3 is built from 14 residues. With 5 bases removed from V and 7 bases from J, the gap between germline ends came to 18 bases. The CDR3 reads CASSETQRLGEQYF. The CDR3 coding sequence is TGTGCCAGCAGTGAGACACAGCGGCTGGGGGAGCAGTACTTC.

The rearrangement joins TRBV20-1 to TRBJ2-3; 14 bases align to TRBD2. The trim removed 5 bases at V and 3 bases at J, leaving 10 bases unmatched. This CDR3 has 17 amino acids. Germline V gives CDR1 DFQATT, CDR2 SNEGSKA (reference sequence). The CDR3 DNA reads as TGCAGTGCTCGACATGGGACTAGCGGGAGAGGGACAGATACGCAGTATTTT. Translating gives CSARHGTSGRGTDTQYF.